The source of this T cell receptor beta chain is a study of cytomegalovirus exposure and HLA in healthy donors. CDR3 length: 18 amino acids. CDR1 is MNHEY and CDR2 is SMNVEV in the germline V gene (reference sequence). The V gene lost 4 bases and the J gene lost 0 bases, with 19 bases spanning the gap. Amplification used 60 Vbeta primers and 13 Jbeta primers. The assay was immunoSEQ multiplex PCR, and TCRdb's table has in-frame clones only and misses some. The table includes some 110,000 clones, about 72% detected once. This clone came up a few times. Its matching antigen is unknown. Points from the study as a whole: Presence/absence analyses rested on an assumption that sequencing depth was roughly uniform across donors. Researchers reported from a later analysis that most CMV-associated TCR beta chains appeared HLA-restricted.

The chain couples TRBV27 to TRBJ1-3; D not certain. The receptor was isolated from a man over 45 in good health and CMV-seropositive. Sequencing was carried out using PBMCs. CDR3 coding DNA: TGTGCCAGCAGTTCTACCCCGAGACTTAGGAGCTCTGGAAACACCATATATTTT. This translates into CASSSTPRLRSSGNTIYF.